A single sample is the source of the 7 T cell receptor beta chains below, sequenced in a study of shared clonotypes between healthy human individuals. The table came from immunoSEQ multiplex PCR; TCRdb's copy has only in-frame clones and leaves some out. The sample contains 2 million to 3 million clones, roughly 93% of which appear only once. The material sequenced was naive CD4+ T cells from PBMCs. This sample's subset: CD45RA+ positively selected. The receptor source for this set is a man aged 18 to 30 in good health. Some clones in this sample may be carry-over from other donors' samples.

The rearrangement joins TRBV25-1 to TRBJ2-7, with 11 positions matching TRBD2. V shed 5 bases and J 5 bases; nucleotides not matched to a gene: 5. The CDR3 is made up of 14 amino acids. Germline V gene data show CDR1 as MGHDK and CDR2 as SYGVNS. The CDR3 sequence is CASSTSGRRNEQYF. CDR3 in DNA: TGTGCCAGCAGTACTAGCGGGAGAAGGAACGAGCAGTACTTC.

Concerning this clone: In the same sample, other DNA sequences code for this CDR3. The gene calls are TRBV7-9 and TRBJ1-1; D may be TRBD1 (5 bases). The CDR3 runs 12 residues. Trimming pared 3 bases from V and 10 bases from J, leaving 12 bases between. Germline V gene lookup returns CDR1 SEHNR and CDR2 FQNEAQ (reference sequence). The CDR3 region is CASSFTGTGAFF. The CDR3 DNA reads TGTGCCAGCAGCTTTACCGGGACGGGAGCTTTCTTT.

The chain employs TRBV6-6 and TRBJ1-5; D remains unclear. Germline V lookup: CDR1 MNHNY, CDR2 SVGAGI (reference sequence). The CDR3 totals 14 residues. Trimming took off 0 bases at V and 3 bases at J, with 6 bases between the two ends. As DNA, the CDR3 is TGTGCCAGCAGTTACTCGACGGTCAATCAGCCCCAGCATTTT. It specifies CASSYSTVNQPQHF.

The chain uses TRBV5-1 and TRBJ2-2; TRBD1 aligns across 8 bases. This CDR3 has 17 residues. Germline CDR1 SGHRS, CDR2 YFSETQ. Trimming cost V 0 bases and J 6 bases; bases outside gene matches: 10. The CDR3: CASSLEVDRGWAGELFF. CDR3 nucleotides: TGCGCCAGCAGCTTGGAGGTCGACAGGGGTTGGGCCGGGGAGCTGTTTTTT. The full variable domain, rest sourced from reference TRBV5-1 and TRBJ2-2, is KAGVTQTPRYLIKTRGQQVTLSCSPISGHRSVSWYQQTPGQGLQFLFEYFSETQRNKGNFPGRFSGRQFSNSRSEMNVSTLELGDSALYLCASSLEVDRGWAGELFFGEGSRLTVL.

Here the CDR3 DNA reads TGTGCCAGCAGCACACAACAGGGGGTCAGCACTGAAGCTTTCTTT. It yields the protein CASSTQQGVSTEAFF. V is TRBV7-3 and J is TRBJ1-1; 8 bases are shared with TRBD1. Trimming at V came to 5 bases and at J to 4 bases, leaving 9 bases not matched to a gene. The CDR3 runs to 15 residues. Germline V gene sequence: CDR1 SGHTA, CDR2 FQGTGA.

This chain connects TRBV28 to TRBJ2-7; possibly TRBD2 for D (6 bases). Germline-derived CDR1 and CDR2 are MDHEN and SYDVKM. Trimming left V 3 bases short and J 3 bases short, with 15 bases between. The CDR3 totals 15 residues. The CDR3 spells CASSFSSGRGYEQYF. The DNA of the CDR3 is TGTGCCAGCAGTTTCAGTAGCGGACGAGGCTACGAGCAGTACTTC.

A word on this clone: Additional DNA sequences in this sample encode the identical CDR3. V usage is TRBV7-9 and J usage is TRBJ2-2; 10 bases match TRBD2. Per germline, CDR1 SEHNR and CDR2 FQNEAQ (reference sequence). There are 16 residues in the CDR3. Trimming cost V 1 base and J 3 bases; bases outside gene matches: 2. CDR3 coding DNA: TGTGCCAGCAGCTTAGGGACTAGCGGCTACACCGGGGAGCTGTTTTTT. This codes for CASSLGTSGYTGELFF.